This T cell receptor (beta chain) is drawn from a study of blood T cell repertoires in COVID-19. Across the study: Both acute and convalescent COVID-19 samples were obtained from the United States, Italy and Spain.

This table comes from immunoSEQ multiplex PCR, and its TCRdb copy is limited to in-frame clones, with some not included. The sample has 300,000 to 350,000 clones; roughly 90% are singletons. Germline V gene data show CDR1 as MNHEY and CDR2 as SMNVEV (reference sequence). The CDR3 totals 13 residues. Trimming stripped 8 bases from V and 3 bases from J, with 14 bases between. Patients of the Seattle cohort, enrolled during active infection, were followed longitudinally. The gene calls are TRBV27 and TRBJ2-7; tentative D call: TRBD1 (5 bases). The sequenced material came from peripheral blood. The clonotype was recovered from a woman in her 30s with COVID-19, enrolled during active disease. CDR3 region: CASGAGRNYEQYF. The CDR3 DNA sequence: TGTGCCAGCGGTGCAGGGCGGAACTACGAGCAGTACTTC.